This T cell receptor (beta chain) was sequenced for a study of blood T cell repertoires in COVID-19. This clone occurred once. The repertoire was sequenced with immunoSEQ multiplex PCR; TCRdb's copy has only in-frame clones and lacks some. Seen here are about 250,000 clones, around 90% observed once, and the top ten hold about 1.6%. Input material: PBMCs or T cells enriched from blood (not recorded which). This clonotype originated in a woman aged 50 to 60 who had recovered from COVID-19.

In DNA, the CDR3 is TGCGCCAGCAGCTTGGCGTCGTCCCGGAACCTGGAGGGCTACACCTTC. Protein product: CASSLASSRNLEGYTF. The V gene is TRBV5-1, the J gene TRBJ1-2, with unresolved D. This CDR3 region has 16 residues. Trimming cost V 0 bases and J 8 bases, with 20 bases left between them. Germline loops: CDR1 SGHRS, CDR2 YFSETQ.